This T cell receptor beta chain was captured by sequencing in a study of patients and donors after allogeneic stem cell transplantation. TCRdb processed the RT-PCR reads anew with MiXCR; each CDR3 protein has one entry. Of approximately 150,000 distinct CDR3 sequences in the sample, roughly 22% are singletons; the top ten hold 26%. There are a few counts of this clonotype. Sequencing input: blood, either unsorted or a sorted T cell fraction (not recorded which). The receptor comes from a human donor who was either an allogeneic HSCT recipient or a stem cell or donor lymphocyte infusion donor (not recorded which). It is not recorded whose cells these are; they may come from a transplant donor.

The CDR3 DNA reads TGTGCCAGCAGTTTTGGGGACAGGGACAACACTGAAGCTTTCTTT. This gives the protein CASSFGDRDNTEAFF. The chain carries TRBV12-3 or TRBV12-4 and TRBJ1-1; 9 bases line up with TRBD1. The CDR3 loop spans 15 amino acids. V dropped 3 bases and J dropped 2; count of bases not matched to a gene: 4.